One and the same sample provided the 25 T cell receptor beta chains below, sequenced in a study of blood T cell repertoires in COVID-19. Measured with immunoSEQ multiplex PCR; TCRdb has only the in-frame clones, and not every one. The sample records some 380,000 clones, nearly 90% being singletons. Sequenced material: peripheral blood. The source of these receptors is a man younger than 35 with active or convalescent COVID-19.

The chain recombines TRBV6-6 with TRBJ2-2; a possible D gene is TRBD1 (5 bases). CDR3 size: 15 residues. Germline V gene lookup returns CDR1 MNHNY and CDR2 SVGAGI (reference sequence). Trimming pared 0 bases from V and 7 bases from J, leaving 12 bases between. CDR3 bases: TGTGCCAGCAGTTACTCGGCAGGGAAGGACGGGGAGCTGTTTTTT. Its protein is CASSYSAGKDGELFF.

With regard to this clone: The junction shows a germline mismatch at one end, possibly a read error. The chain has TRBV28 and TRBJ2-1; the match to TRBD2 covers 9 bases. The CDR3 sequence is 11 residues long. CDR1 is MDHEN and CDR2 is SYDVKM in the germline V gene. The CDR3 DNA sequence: TGCTCGGGCGGGGGGGCCTTTGAGCAGTTCTTC. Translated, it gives CSGGGAFEQFF.

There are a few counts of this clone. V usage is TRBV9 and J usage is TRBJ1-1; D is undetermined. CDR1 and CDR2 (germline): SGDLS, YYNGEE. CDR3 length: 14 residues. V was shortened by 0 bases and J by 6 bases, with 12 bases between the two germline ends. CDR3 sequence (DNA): TGTGCCAGCAGCGTAGTGGCCCAGTCCCCTGAAGCTTTCTTT. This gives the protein CASSVVAQSPEAFF.

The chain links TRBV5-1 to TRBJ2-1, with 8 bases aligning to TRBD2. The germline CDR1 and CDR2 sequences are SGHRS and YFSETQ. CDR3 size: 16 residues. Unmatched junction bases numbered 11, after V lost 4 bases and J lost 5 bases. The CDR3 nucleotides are TGCGCCAGCAGCCCTAGTTTTAGCGGGATGGACAATGAGCAGTTCTTC. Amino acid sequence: CASSPSFSGMDNEQFF.

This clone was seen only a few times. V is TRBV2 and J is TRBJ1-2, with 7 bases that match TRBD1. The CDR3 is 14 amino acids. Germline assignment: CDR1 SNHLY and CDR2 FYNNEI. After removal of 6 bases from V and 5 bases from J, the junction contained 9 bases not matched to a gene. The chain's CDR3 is CASSDEGARYGYTF. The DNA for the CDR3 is TGTGCCAGCAGCGACGAGGGGGCGAGGTATGGCTACACCTTC.

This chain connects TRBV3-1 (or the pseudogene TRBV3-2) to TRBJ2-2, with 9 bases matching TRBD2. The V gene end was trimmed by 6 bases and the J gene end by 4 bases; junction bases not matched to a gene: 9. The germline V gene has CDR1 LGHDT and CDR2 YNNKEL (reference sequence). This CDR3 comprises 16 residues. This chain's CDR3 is CASREGAGGSTGELFF. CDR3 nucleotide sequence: TGTGCCAGCAGAGAAGGAGCGGGGGGCAGCACCGGGGAGCTGTTTTTT.

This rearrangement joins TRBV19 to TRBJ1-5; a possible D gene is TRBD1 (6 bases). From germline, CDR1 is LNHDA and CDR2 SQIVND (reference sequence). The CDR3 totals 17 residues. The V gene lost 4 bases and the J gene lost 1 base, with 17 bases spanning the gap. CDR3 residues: CASSSHRAAMSNQPQHF. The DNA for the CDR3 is TGTGCCAGTAGTAGTCACAGGGCTGCGATGAGCAATCAGCCCCAGCATTTT.

DNA for the CDR3: TGTGCCAGCAGCCAATGGGCTTGGACTAGCCTTATCGATGAGCAGTTCTTC. Its translation is CASSQWAWTSLIDEQFF. The genes are TRBV5-6 and TRBJ2-1; 8 nucleotides align to TRBD2. Germline trimming cut 4 bases from V and 8 bases from J; bases unmatched to any gene: 17. Germline assignment: CDR1 SGHDT and CDR2 YYEEEE. The CDR3 runs to 17 residues.

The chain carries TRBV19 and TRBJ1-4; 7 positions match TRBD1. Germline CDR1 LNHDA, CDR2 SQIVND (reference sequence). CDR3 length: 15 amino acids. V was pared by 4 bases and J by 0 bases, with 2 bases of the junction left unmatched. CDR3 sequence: CASSRGTATNEKLFF. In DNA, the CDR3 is TGTGCCAGTAGTAGAGGGACAGCAACTAATGAAAAACTGTTTTTT. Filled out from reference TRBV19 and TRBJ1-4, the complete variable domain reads DGGITQSPKYLFRKEGQNVTLSCEQNLNHDAMYWYRQDPGQGLRLIYYSQIVNDFQKGDIAEGYSVSREKKESFPLTVTSAQKNPTAFYLCASSRGTATNEKLFFGSGTQLSVL.

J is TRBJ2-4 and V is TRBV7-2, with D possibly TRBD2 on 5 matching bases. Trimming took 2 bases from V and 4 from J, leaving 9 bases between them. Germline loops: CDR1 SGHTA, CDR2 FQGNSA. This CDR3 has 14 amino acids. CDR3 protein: CASSLHRTKNIQYF. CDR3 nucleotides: TGTGCCAGCAGCTTACACCGGACTAAAAACATTCAGTACTTC.

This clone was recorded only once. CDR3 region: CASRGLSAGGSYEQYF. Here the CDR3 DNA reads TGTGCCAGCAGGGGCTTATCAGCGGGAGGTTCCTACGAGCAGTACTTC. The gene calls are TRBV28 and TRBJ2-7; the match to TRBD2 covers 9 bases. Per the germline V gene, CDR1 is MDHEN and CDR2 is SYDVKM. V gave up 6 bases and J gave up 1 base; unmatched junction bases: 10. CDR3 length: 16 amino acids. The complete variable domain, with remaining parts taken from reference TRBV28 and TRBJ2-7, reads DVKVTQSSRYLVKRTGEKVFLECVQDMDHENMFWYRQDPGLGLRLIYFSYDVKMKEKGDIPEGYSVSREKKERFSLILESASTNQTSMYLCASRGLSAGGSYEQYFGPGTRLTVT.

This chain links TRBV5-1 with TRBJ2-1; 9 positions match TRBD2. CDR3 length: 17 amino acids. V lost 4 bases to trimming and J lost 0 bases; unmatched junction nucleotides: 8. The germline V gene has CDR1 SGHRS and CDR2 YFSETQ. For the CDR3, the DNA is TGCGCCAGCAGCGGTTTAGGACTAGCGCACTCCTACAATGAGCAGTTCTTC. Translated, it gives CASSGLGLAHSYNEQFF.

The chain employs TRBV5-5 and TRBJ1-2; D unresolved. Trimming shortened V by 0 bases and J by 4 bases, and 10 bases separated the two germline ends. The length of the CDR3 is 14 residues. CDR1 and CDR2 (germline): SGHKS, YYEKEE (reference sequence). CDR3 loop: CASSLGRGSYGYTF. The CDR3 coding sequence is TGTGCCAGCAGCTTGGGGCGGGGATCCTATGGCTACACCTTC.

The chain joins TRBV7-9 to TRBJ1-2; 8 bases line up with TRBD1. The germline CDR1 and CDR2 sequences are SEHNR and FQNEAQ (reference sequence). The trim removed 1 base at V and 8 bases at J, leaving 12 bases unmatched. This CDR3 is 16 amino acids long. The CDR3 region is CASSLVESGGGQGYTF. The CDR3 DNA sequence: TGTGCCAGCAGCTTAGTGGAATCAGGGGGCGGTCAAGGCTACACCTTC.

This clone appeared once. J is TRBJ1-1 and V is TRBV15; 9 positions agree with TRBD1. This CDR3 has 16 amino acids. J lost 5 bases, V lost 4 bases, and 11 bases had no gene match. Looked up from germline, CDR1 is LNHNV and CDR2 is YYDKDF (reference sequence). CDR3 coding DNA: TGTGCCACCAGCAAAGAGCTGACAGGGGGGAATACTGAAGCTTTCTTT. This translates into CATSKELTGGNTEAFF.

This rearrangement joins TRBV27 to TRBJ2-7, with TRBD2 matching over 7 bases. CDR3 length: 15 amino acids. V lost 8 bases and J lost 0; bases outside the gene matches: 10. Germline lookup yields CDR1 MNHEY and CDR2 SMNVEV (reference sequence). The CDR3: CASCPGEGYSYEQYF. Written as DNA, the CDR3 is TGTGCCAGCTGCCCCGGGGAGGGGTACTCCTACGAGCAGTACTTC.

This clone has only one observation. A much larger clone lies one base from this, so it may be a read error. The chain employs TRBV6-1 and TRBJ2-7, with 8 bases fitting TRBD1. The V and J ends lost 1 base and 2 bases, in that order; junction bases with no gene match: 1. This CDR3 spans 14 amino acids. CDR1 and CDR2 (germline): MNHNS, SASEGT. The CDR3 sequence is CASSEGTGPYEQYF. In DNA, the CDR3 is TGTGCCAGCAGTGAAGGGACAGGGCCCTACGAGCAGTACTTC.

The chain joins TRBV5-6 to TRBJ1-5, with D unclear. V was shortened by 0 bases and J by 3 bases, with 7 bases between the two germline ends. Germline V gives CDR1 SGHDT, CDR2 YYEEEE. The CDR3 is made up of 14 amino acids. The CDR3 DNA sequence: TGTGCCAGCAGCTTGGTCGGGGTCAATCAGCCCCAGCATTTT. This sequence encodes CASSLVGVNQPQHF.

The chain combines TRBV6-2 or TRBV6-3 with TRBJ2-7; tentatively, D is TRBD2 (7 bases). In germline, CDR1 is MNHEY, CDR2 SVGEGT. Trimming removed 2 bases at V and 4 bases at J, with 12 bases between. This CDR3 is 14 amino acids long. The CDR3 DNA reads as TGTGCCAGCAGTTACGGGGGGGCCGAATACGAGCAGTACTTC. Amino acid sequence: CASSYGGAEYEQYF.

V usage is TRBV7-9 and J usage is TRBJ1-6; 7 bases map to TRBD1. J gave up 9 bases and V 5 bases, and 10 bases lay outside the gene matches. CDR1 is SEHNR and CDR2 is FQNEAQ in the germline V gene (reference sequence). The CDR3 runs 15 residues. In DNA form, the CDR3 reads TGTGCCAGCAGCCGCGCCGGGACAGATGTTTCACCCCTCCACTTT. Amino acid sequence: CASSRAGTDVSPLHF.

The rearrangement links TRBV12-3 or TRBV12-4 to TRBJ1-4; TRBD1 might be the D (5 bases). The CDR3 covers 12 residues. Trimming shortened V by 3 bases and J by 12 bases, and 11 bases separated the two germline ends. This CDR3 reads CASSFRDGELFF. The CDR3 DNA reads TGTGCCAGCAGTTTCAGGGATGGGGAACTGTTTTTT.

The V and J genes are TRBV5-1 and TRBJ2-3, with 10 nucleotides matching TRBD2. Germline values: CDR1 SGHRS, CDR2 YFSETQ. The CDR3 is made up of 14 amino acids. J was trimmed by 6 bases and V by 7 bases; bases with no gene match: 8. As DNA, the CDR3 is TGCGCCAGCGCAGCGGGGGGGACCTCCGATACGCAGTATTTT. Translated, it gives CASAAGGTSDTQYF.

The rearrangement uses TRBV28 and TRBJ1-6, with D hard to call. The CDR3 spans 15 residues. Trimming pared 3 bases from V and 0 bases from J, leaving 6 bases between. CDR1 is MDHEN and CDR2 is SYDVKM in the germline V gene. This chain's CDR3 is CASSFQDSYNSPLHF. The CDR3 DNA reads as TGTGCCAGCAGTTTCCAGGACTCCTATAATTCACCCCTCCACTTT.

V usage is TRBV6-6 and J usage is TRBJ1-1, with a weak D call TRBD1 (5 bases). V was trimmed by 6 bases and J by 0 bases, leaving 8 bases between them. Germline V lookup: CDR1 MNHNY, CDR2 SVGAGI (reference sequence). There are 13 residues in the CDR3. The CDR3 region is CASRSQVNTEAFF. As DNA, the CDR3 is TGTGCCAGCAGATCACAGGTGAACACTGAAGCTTTCTTT.

This CDR3 is CASSPLYGHRENTEAFF. DNA of the CDR3: TGTGCCAGCTCACCCCTGTACGGGCACAGGGAGAACACTGAAGCTTTCTTT. This rearrangement joins TRBV18 to TRBJ1-1; possible D gene TRBD1, 6 bases. This CDR3 has 17 amino acids. Germline assignment: CDR1 KGHSH and CDR2 LQKENI. V was trimmed by 3 bases and J by 1 base, leaving 18 bases between them.